These 25 T cell receptor beta chains were all obtained from the same sample, sequenced in a study of shared clonotypes between healthy human individuals (dated by TCRdb to the early 2020s). Library generation was performed with the immunoSEQ multiplex PCR assay. The immuneACCESS repertoire file appears here via TCRdb, limited to in-frame rearrangements. These files lack a portion of the clones; in checked studies, under half of the deficit traces to unresolved V genes, and the cause of the others is not known. The sample table contains over 2,000,000 clones; only one count was recorded for about 94% of them. The ten largest clones capture 1.5% to 2% of the sample. CD8 naive samples were obtained by positive selection for CCR7 among CD45RO-negative cells, yielding a CD45RA+CCR7+ population from which TemRA cells were excluded. Material for sequencing was naive CD8+ T cells from PBMCs. Explained via the paper, the cell subset or site label denotes: CD45RA+CCR7+. The receptors stem from a young man in good health. Some clones in this sample may be carry-over from other donors' samples.

This clone occurred once. V is TRBV16 and J is TRBJ2-3; possibly TRBD2 for D (6 bases). CDR1 KGHSY and CDR2 FQNENV come from the germline V gene. This CDR3 has 15 residues. The V end was cut by 2 bases, the J end by 0 bases, with 9 bases between. The CDR3 here is CASSQPSGSTDTQYF. CDR3 nucleotide sequence: TGTGCCAGCAGCCAACCAAGCGGGAGCACAGATACGCAGTATTTT.

The V gene is TRBV25-1, the J gene TRBJ2-3, with TRBD2 matching 9 bases. The junction had 9 bases not matched to a gene; V was cut back by 5 bases and J by 3 bases. This CDR3 is 16 amino acids long. CDR1 and CDR2 (germline): MGHDK, SYGVNS. The CDR3 loop reads CASSRGGRANTDTQYF. In DNA, the CDR3 is TGTGCCAGCAGTCGCGGCGGGAGGGCCAATACAGATACGCAGTATTTT. Drawing the rest from reference TRBV25-1 and TRBJ2-3, the complete variable domain is EADIYQTPRYLVIGTGKKITLECSQTMGHDKMYWYQQDPGMELHLIHYSYGVNSTEKGDLSSESTVSRIRTEHFPLTLESARPSHTSQYLCASSRGGRANTDTQYFGPGTRLTVL.

V is TRBV4-3 and J is TRBJ1-3, with 7 positions matching TRBD1. The CDR3 is 16 amino acids. Trimming took 4 bases from V and 0 from J; bases not matched to a gene: 6. From germline, CDR1 is LGHNA and CDR2 YSLEER. This chain's CDR3 is CASSPSSGGSGNTIYF. CDR3 in DNA: TGCGCCAGCAGCCCCTCGTCAGGGGGCTCTGGAAACACCATATATTTT.

The V gene is TRBV28, the J gene TRBJ1-4, with D tentatively TRBD1 (5 bases). The CDR3 is 14 amino acids. Trimming pared 5 bases from V and 7 bases from J, leaving 14 bases between. The germline V gene has CDR1 MDHEN and CDR2 SYDVKM. As DNA, the CDR3 is TGTGCCAGCAGTAACTGGGGCGAAGGTGAAAAACTGTTTTTT. Its protein is CASSNWGEGEKLFF.

Of note for this clone: The same CDR3 is also encoded by other DNA sequences in this sample. CDR3 sequence (DNA): TGTGCCAGCAGCCCACCGGGAGGGGATACGCAGTATTTT. It translates to CASSPPGGDTQYF. The gene calls are TRBV27 and TRBJ2-3, with 8 positions matching TRBD2. Germline trimming cut 6 bases from V and 6 bases from J; bases unmatched to any gene: 5. The CDR3 extends over 13 amino acids. Germline lookup yields CDR1 MNHEY and CDR2 SMNVEV (reference sequence).

The V call is TRBV11-2, the J call TRBJ2-1, with 12 bases lining up with TRBD1. V dropped 1 base and J dropped 7; count of bases not matched to a gene: 8. CDR1 and CDR2 (germline): SGHAT, FQNNGV. The CDR3 spans 17 residues. CDR3 loop: CASSLGPGTGGRNEQFF. The CDR3 DNA reads as TGTGCCAGCAGCTTAGGTCCGGGGACAGGGGGCCGGAATGAGCAGTTCTTC.

V usage is TRBV4-3 and J usage is TRBJ1-6; D is possibly TRBD1 (6 bases). The V end was cut by 1 base, the J end by 5 bases, with 9 bases between. The CDR3 sequence is 15 residues long. Germline V gene data show CDR1 as LGHNA and CDR2 as YSLEER. The CDR3 spells CASSQGTGNNSPLHF. Here the CDR3 DNA reads TGCGCCAGCAGCCAAGGTACAGGGAATAATTCACCCCTCCACTTT.

As concerns this clone: The same CDR3 is also encoded by other DNA sequences in this sample. The V call is TRBV27, the J call TRBJ1-5; tentative D call: TRBD1 (5 bases). Germline V gene lookup returns CDR1 MNHEY and CDR2 SMNVEV (reference sequence). Trimming shortened V by 5 bases and J by 4 bases, and 18 bases separated the two germline ends. The CDR3 is 16 amino acids. CDR3 sequence (DNA): TGTGCCAGCAGTCCCTCCGGGGGGGAGGTAAATCAGCCCCAGCATTTT. Translation: CASSPSGGEVNQPQHF.

The rearrangement uses TRBV19 and TRBJ1-2; the D is unclear. The CDR3 spans 15 residues. In germline, CDR1 is LNHDA, CDR2 SQIVND (reference sequence). V was pared by 4 bases and J by 0 bases, with 12 bases between. The CDR3 is CASSSGRSANYGYTF. The DNA for the CDR3 is TGTGCCAGTAGTAGCGGGCGGTCAGCTAACTATGGCTACACCTTC.

Concerning this clone itself: Other DNA sequences in the sample encode the same CDR3. The rearrangement joins TRBV7-8 to TRBJ1-5; the D is unclear. The CDR3 has 13 amino acids. Germline V lookup: CDR1 SGHVS, CDR2 FQNEAQ. Trimming cost V 2 bases and J 2 bases, with 4 bases left between them. The CDR3 region has the DNA TGTGCCAGCAGCTTACCCGGCAATCAGCCCCAGCATTTT. This gives the protein CASSLPGNQPQHF.

The V gene is TRBV28, the J gene TRBJ1-1, with D perhaps matching TRBD1 (6 bases). The germline CDR1 and CDR2 sequences are MDHEN and SYDVKM. V lost 6 bases to trimming and J lost 13 bases, with 15 bases between them. This CDR3 is built from 11 residues. The CDR3 loop reads CASRLDRELFF. Here the CDR3 DNA reads TGTGCCAGCAGACTGGACAGAGAACTTTTCTTT. Variable domain in full (rest from reference TRBV28 and TRBJ1-1): DVKVTQSSRYLVKRTGEKVFLECVQDMDHENMFWYRQDPGLGLRLIYFSYDVKMKEKGDIPEGYSVSREKKERFSLILESASTNQTSMYLCASRLDRELFFGQGTRLTVV.

This clone was seen only once. Other DNA variants within this sample encode the same CDR3. The V call is TRBV4-1, the J call TRBJ2-3; the D gene is possibly TRBD2 (6 bases). Germline lookup yields CDR1 MGHRA and CDR2 YSYEKL. The V end was cut by 0 bases, the J end by 1 base, with 11 bases between. The CDR3 extends over 16 amino acids. CDR3 sequence (DNA): TGCGCCAGCAGCCAAGAAGTGGGAGGCGGCACAGATACGCAGTATTTT. Amino acids: CASSQEVGGGTDTQYF.

The genes are TRBV7-6 and TRBJ2-7; TRBD2 agrees at 7 bases. V lost 1 base to trimming and J lost 4 bases; unmatched junction nucleotides: 4. The CDR3 contains 14 residues. Germline V gene sequence: CDR1 SGHVS, CDR2 FNYEAQ. The CDR3 region has the DNA TGTGCCAGCAGCTTAGTAGGGGAGGGTTACGAGCAGTACTTC. Encoded protein: CASSLVGEGYEQYF.

The chain joins TRBV28 to TRBJ2-3; D is perhaps TRBD2 (5 bases). Germline V gives CDR1 MDHEN, CDR2 SYDVKM. V was pared by 4 bases and J by 3 bases, with 11 bases between. The CDR3 is made up of 14 amino acids. The DNA of the CDR3 is TGTGCCAGCAGTTCCCATAGGAGGACAGATACGCAGTATTTT. This codes for CASSSHRRTDTQYF.

With regard to this clone: Other DNA sequences of this sample code for an identical CDR3. The gene calls are TRBV7-9 and TRBJ2-7, with D perhaps TRBD1 or TRBD2 (5 bases each). V was clipped by 5 bases and J by 4 bases, with 18 bases between them. The germline V gene has CDR1 SEHNR and CDR2 FQNEAQ (reference sequence). This CDR3 region has 15 residues. This CDR3 reads CASSPPGRDLYEQYF. Here the CDR3 DNA reads TGTGCCAGCAGCCCCCCCGGCAGGGACCTATACGAGCAGTACTTC.

Regarding this clone: Distinct nucleotide sequences in the sample also encode this CDR3. The CDR3 nucleotides are TGTGCCAGCAGGGGGCAGCCTAACTATGGCTACACCTTC. Translation: CASRGQPNYGYTF. The chain couples TRBV6-1 to TRBJ1-2; tentatively, D is TRBD1 (5 bases). The CDR3 totals 13 residues. V lost 6 bases to trimming and J lost 0 bases, with 8 bases between them. Germline V gene lookup returns CDR1 MNHNS and CDR2 SASEGT.

The chain links TRBV5-1 to TRBJ1-6; the D gene is possibly TRBD1 (6 bases). V lost 0 bases and J 0 bases, leaving 7 bases between the germline ends. There are 16 residues in the CDR3. Germline-derived CDR1 and CDR2 are SGHRS and YFSETQ. For the CDR3, the DNA is TGCGCCAGCAGCTTGGAAGGGGGCTCCTATAATTCACCCCTCCACTTT. Its translation is CASSLEGGSYNSPLHF.

The chain joins TRBV7-2 to TRBJ2-3; possible D gene TRBD2, 5 bases. The CDR3 extends over 12 amino acids. The ends were cut back, 2 bases at V and 14 bases at J, with 14 bases in the middle. The germline V gene encodes CDR1 SGHTA and CDR2 FQGNSA. The CDR3 here is CASSLLRGFPYF. CDR3 in DNA: TGTGCCAGCAGCTTATTGCGCGGGTTCCCGTATTTT.

This chain joins TRBV9 and TRBJ2-2; D is unresolved. The germline V gene has CDR1 SGDLS and CDR2 YYNGEE. Trimming took off 3 bases at V and 9 bases at J, with 12 bases between the two ends. The CDR3 is 13 amino acids. CDR3 residues: CASSAQTGRELFF. The CDR3 DNA is TGTGCCAGCAGCGCTCAGACTGGACGGGAGCTGTTTTTT. Full variable domain (rest looked up from reference TRBV9 and TRBJ2-2): DSGVTQTPKHLITATGQRVTLRCSPRSGDLSVYWYQQSLDQGLQFLIQYYNGEERAKGNILERFSAQQFPDLHSELNLSSLELGDSALYFCASSAQTGRELFFGEGSRLTVL.

This clone has just one count. V and J are TRBV5-6 and TRBJ2-7; weak D call: TRBD1 (6 bases). The CDR3 covers 15 residues. V lost 4 bases, J lost 2 bases, and 16 bases lay in between. CDR1 is SGHDT, CDR2 YYEEEE, per germline. CDR3 in amino acids: CASSQTDSFTYEQYF. CDR3 coding DNA: TGTGCCAGCAGCCAGACGGACAGTTTTACCTACGAGCAGTACTTC. Together with reference TRBV5-6 and TRBJ2-7, the CDR3 gives the full variable domain: DAGVTQSPTHLIKTRGQQVTLRCSPKSGHDTVSWYQQALGQGPQFIFQYYEEEERQRGNFPDRFSGHQFPNYSSELNVNALLLGDSALYLCASSQTDSFTYEQYFGPGTRLTVT.

This chain links TRBV9 with TRBJ2-1; 7 bases are a match to TRBD2. There are 16 residues in the CDR3. V dropped 3 bases and J dropped 3; count of bases not matched to a gene: 9. From germline, CDR1 is SGDLS and CDR2 YYNGEE. CDR3 residues: CASSAFLAASYNEQFF. CDR3 DNA sequence: TGTGCCAGCAGCGCCTTCCTAGCGGCTAGCTACAATGAGCAGTTCTTC.

The chain is built from TRBV28 and TRBJ2-7, with unresolved D. CDR3 length equals 13 residues. Germline-derived CDR1 and CDR2 are MDHEN and SYDVKM. V was pared by 7 bases and J by 6 bases, with 16 bases between. DNA of the CDR3: TGTGCCAGCACCGGAAGACCCCTACGCGAGCAGTACTTC. It specifies CASTGRPLREQYF.

This chain joins TRBV7-2 and TRBJ2-1; tentative D call: TRBD2 (5 bases). The germline V and J ends were trimmed by 3 bases and 6 bases, with 18 bases remaining between them. The CDR3 runs to 16 residues. Germline values: CDR1 SGHTA, CDR2 FQGNSA. The CDR3 loop reads CASSFGGRRYSNEQFF. The DNA for the CDR3 is TGTGCCAGCAGCTTCGGAGGCAGACGATACTCCAATGAGCAGTTCTTC.

The chain carries TRBV28 and TRBJ1-1; TRBD1 might be the D (5 bases). Trimming cost V 5 bases and J 0 bases, with 10 bases left between them. This CDR3 contains 14 residues. Germline CDR1 and CDR2: MDHEN and SYDVKM. Here the CDR3 reads CASSGRVMNTEAFF. Written as DNA, the CDR3 is TGTGCCAGCAGTGGCAGGGTAATGAACACTGAAGCTTTCTTT.

CDR3 in DNA: TGTGCCAGCAGCTCCAGTACAGGGACCATGAACACTGAAGCTTTCTTT. This gives the protein CASSSSTGTMNTEAFF. The J gene is TRBJ1-1, the V gene TRBV7-9; tentative D call: TRBD1 (6 bases). V was trimmed by 4 bases and J by 0 bases, leaving 15 bases between them. The germline V gene has CDR1 SEHNR and CDR2 FQNEAQ (reference sequence). This CDR3 spans 16 amino acids.